A selection of T cell receptor beta chains follows, all from one sample in a study of beta chain features in type 1 diabetes. Sequencing used immunoSEQ multiplex PCR; TCRdb keeps in-frame clones, though not all of them. The table shows a few hundred thousand clones, with 9.5% to 10% occurring only once. Sequenced sample: central memory CD4+ T cells from blood. These receptors originate from a man aged 30-40 years with type 1 diabetes. Both conserved end residues are part of each CDR3. A D gene is named only where the DNA matches it firmly. Clone size, where shown, is once, few, many, or a class for clones that have expanded.

NA	TRBJ2-2	TRBV5-1	TRBD1	TGCGCCAGCAGTGATCGGACAGGGGGGCCCGGGGAGCTGTTTTTT	CASSDRTGGPGELFF
once	TRBJ1-2	TRBV6-5	NA	TGTGCCAGCAGTTCCCGCACAGGTCAACGTAACTATGGCTACACCTTC	CASSSRTGQRNYGYTF
NA	TRBJ2-2	TRBV6-4	TRBD1	TGTGCCAGCAGTGAGACAGGGGCCGACACCGGGGAGCTGTTTTTT	CASSETGADTGELFF
few	TRBJ2-5	TRBV7-9	NA	TGTGCCAGCAGCTTAGAACAAGAGACCCAGTACTTC	CASSLEQETQYF
NA	TRBJ2-5	TRBV27	TRBD2	TGTGCCAGCAGTTTATCAGCGGGAGTAGGGACCCAGTACTTC	CASSLSAGVGTQYF
NA	TRBJ2-1	TRBV5-1	NA	TGCGCCAGCAGCTTGGCAGGGGGGAACCAATCTCCAGGGCAGTTCTTC	CASSLAGGNQSPGQFF
NA	TRBJ2-7	TRBV11-3	NA	TGTGCCAGCAGCTTAGTGACCGGGAGCGACGAGCAGTACTTC	CASSLVTGSDEQYF
few	TRBJ1-5	TRBV7-9	TRBD1	TGTGCCAGCAGTACGGGACAGGGATGGGGTCAGCCCCAGCATTTT	CASSTGQGWGQPQHF
NA	TRBJ2-6	TRBV5-1	NA	TGCGCCAGCAGCTTGATGGGGGGTAACTCTGGGGCCAACGTCCTGACTTTC	CASSLMGGNSGANVLTF
NA	TRBJ2-1	TRBV7-3	NA	TGTGCCAGCAGCTTAGCTCAGGGCGATGAGCAGTTCTTC	CASSLAQGDEQFF
NA	TRBJ2-2	TRBV9	NA	TGTGCGAACACCGGGGAGCTGTTTTTT	CANTGELFF
few	TRBJ2-1	TRBV5-1	TRBD2	TGCGCCAGCAGCGTAGCGGGAGCTTGGGATGAGCAGTTCTTC	CASSVAGAWDEQFF
few	TRBJ2-3	TRBV6-6	NA	TGTGCCAGCAGCCCACGACACTCAGATACGCAGTATTTT	CASSPRHSDTQYF
few	TRBJ2-7	TRBV19	NA	TGTGCCAGTAGTCCCCGGGCGGGTTCCTACGAGCAGTACTTC	CASSPRAGSYEQYF
few	TRBJ1-5	TRBV7-2	NA	TGTGCCAGCAGCTTAGCGTTAGACAGCTATCAGCCCCAGCATTTT	CASSLALDSYQPQHF
few	TRBJ2-5	TRBV29-1	TRBD1	TGCAGCGTTGGTGAAGACAGGGAAGAGACCCAGTACTTC	CSVGEDREETQYF
NA	TRBJ2-7	TRBV7-9	NA	TGTGCCAGCAGCTTGTTGGGGCCAGGCTACGAGCAGTACTTC	CASSLLGPGYEQYF